The entry below gives a single TCR beta chain sequence along with its context. V was trimmed by 5 bases and J by 8 bases, leaving 16 bases between them. The V gene's germline CDR1 is ENHRY and CDR2 SYGVKD. The CDR3 extends over 14 amino acids. The table came from immunoSEQ multiplex PCR; TCRdb's copy has only in-frame clones and leaves some out. The sample includes about 370,000 clones, around 91% seen only once; the top ten take around 1.9%. This record comes from a study of Ad26.COV2.S vaccination and SARS-CoV-2 variants. The treatment is: around 19 received Ad26.COV2.S at low or high dose, single or two shots; a few received placebo; per-sample allocation not given. Collection of the samples took place on day 63 after the first injection of vaccine or placebo.

The chain uses TRBV10-3 and TRBJ2-1, with D perhaps matching TRBD1 or TRBD2 (5 bases each). The starting material was peripheral blood, obtained in a trial of Ad26.COV2.S vaccine versus placebo. This TCR came from a person between 18 and 65 years old who received the Ad26.COV2.S COVID-19 vaccine or a placebo. CDR3 in DNA: TGTGCCATCAGTTCCGGGGCCTTAAGGGATGAGCAGTTCTTC. Its protein is CAISSGALRDEQFF.